Each of the 31 T cell receptor beta chains below was sequenced from the same sample in a study of T cell responses to AZD1222 COVID-19 vaccine. The repertoire was sequenced with immunoSEQ multiplex PCR; TCRdb's copy has only in-frame clones and lacks some. Of some 86,000 clones listed, approximately 80% are singletons. Sequences were derived from peripheral blood, sampled on day 0 of AZD1222 vaccination. These receptors originate from an adult in good health.

The CDR3 nucleotides read TGCGCCAGCAGCTTGAATTGGGCCTCCTACGAGCAGTACTTC. It is translated as CASSLNWASYEQYF. The chain links TRBV5-1 to TRBJ2-7; D is unclear. CDR1 is SGHRS and CDR2 is YFSETQ in the germline V gene. Trimming removed 1 base at V and 0 bases at J, with 8 bases between. The CDR3 has 14 amino acids.

Of note for this clone: The identical CDR3 is also encoded by other nucleotide sequences in the sample. V usage is TRBV3-1 (or the pseudogene TRBV3-2) and J usage is TRBJ1-1; TRBD1 matches 7 bases. The V segment lost 4 bases and the J segment 0 bases; nucleotides outside the gene matches: 2. Germline values: CDR1 LGHDT, CDR2 YNNKEL (reference sequence). The CDR3 is 14 residues long. CDR3 DNA: TGTGCCAGCAGCCCGGGACAGATGAACACTGAAGCTTTCTTT. Translated: CASSPGQMNTEAFF.

V usage is TRBV7-6 and J usage is TRBJ2-7; TRBD1 matches at 7 bases. Germline V gene sequence: CDR1 SGHVS, CDR2 FNYEAQ. The length of the CDR3 is 16 residues. The V gene end was trimmed by 0 bases and the J gene end by 5 bases; junction bases not matched to a gene: 10. The CDR3 bases are TGTGCCAGCAGCTTAGCGGAGACAGGGTTTGCCCACGAGCAGTACTTC. Translated: CASSLAETGFAHEQYF.

This chain uses TRBV5-1 with TRBJ1-1; a weak D match, TRBD1 (5 bases). Trimming stripped 0 bases from V and 6 bases from J, with 9 bases between. The CDR3 extends over 13 amino acids. Germline-derived CDR1 and CDR2 are SGHRS and YFSETQ. CDR3 bases: TGCGCCAGCAGCTTGGCAGGGACCCCTGAAGCTTTCTTT. Residues: CASSLAGTPEAFF.

The chain has TRBV28 and TRBJ1-2; weak D call: TRBD1 (6 bases). The germline gives CDR1 MDHEN, CDR2 SYDVKM. CDR3 size: 12 residues. CDR3 amino acids: CAGGGFNYGYTF. CDR3 DNA sequence: TGTGCAGGGGGGGGGTTTAACTATGGCTACACCTTC.

This chain joins TRBV25-1 and TRBJ1-2; TRBD1 matches at 10 bases. Germline CDR1 MGHDK, CDR2 SYGVNS. This CDR3 contains 14 residues. V lost 6 bases, J lost 4 bases, and 5 bases stayed unmatched. In DNA, the CDR3 is TGTGCCAGCAGAGAAGACAGGGGGCCCTATGGCTACACCTTC. Its protein product is CASREDRGPYGYTF.

V usage is TRBV4-1 and J usage is TRBJ1-2; no definite D call. Trimming pared 4 bases from V and 3 bases from J, leaving 12 bases between. Germline V gene lookup returns CDR1 MGHRA and CDR2 YSYEKL. This CDR3 spans 14 amino acids. The CDR3 sequence: CASSPLQRHYGYTF. DNA of the CDR3: TGCGCCAGCAGCCCTTTGCAAAGGCACTATGGCTACACCTTC.

This clone was recorded only once. The genes are TRBV2 and TRBJ1-6; TRBD1 is a possible D gene (5 bases). Trimming took off 2 bases at V and 1 base at J, with 12 bases between the two ends. The CDR3 is made up of 17 amino acids. Germline V gene lookup returns CDR1 SNHLY and CDR2 FYNNEI. The CDR3 here is CASSEWGVASYNSPLHF. In DNA, the CDR3 is TGTGCCAGCAGTGAATGGGGGGTGGCGTCCTATAATTCACCCCTCCACTTT.

For the CDR3, the DNA is TGTGCCAGCAGCCAGAACTATGGCTACACCTTC. Protein product: CASSQNYGYTF. The V gene is TRBV28, the J gene TRBJ1-2; D gene unclear. The CDR3 contains 11 residues. V lost 6 bases, J lost 2 bases, and 4 bases lay in between. Per the germline V gene, CDR1 is MDHEN and CDR2 is SYDVKM.

The gene calls are TRBV6-2 or TRBV6-3 and TRBJ1-1, with D hard to call. The germline CDR1 and CDR2 sequences are MNHEY and SVGEGT. The CDR3 runs to 11 residues. V lost 4 bases to trimming and J lost 1 base, with 1 base between them. CDR3 DNA: TGTGCCAGCAGTTCGAACACTGAAGCTTTCTTT. Encoded protein: CASSSNTEAFF.

At least ten counts were recorded for this clone. The chain couples TRBV27 to TRBJ2-7; unclear D gene. CDR3 size: 13 residues. V was trimmed by 3 bases and J by 6 bases, leaving 12 bases between them. From germline, CDR1 is MNHEY and CDR2 SMNVEV (reference sequence). CDR3 sequence: CASSFKAGLEQYF. The CDR3, as DNA: TGTGCCAGCAGTTTTAAGGCAGGCCTCGAGCAGTACTTC.

The chain recombines TRBV28 with TRBJ1-2; tentative D call: TRBD1 (6 bases). The CDR3 is made up of 17 amino acids. Germline CDR1 MDHEN, CDR2 SYDVKM. V was cut by 3 bases and J by 0 bases, with 17 bases left in between. The CDR3 coding sequence is TGTGCCAGCAGTTTCGGATGGGGGGCGCAAACTAACTATGGCTACACCTTC. Translating gives CASSFGWGAQTNYGYTF.

This clone has a count of ten or more. This chain joins TRBV4-1 and TRBJ1-3; possible D gene TRBD1, 6 bases. Trimming took 4 bases from V and 3 from J, leaving 19 bases between them. CDR1 is MGHRA and CDR2 is YSYEKL in the germline V gene. The CDR3 loop spans 17 amino acids. The CDR3 DNA reads TGCGCCAGCAGCCCCAGGGGTCGGGGAAGAGGTGGAAACACCATATATTTT. Translated: CASSPRGRGRGGNTIYF.

The V call is TRBV7-9, the J call TRBJ1-2; D is possibly TRBD1 (6 bases). Germline V CDR1 and CDR2: SEHNR, FQNEAQ (reference sequence). The CDR3 runs to 14 residues. The germline V and J ends were trimmed by 5 bases and 8 bases, with 18 bases remaining between them. In DNA, the CDR3 is TGTGCCAGCAGCCTGGACAGTTTCCGCAGGGGCTACACCTTC. This codes for CASSLDSFRRGYTF.

This sequence joins TRBV5-8 and TRBJ1-6; 9 bases match TRBD1. This CDR3 has 13 amino acids. V gave up 10 bases and J gave up 10 bases; unmatched junction bases: 9. Per the germline V gene, CDR1 is SGHTS and CDR2 is YDEGEE. The CDR3 sequence: CAPRGQGESPLHF. The DNA for the CDR3 is TGTGCCCCCAGGGGACAGGGAGAGTCACCCCTCCACTTT.

This chain joins TRBV29-1 and TRBJ1-2; D not certain. The germline V gene has CDR1 SQVTM and CDR2 ANQGSEA. Trimming shortened V by 2 bases and J by 5 bases, and 6 bases separated the two germline ends. The CDR3 has 11 residues. The CDR3 nucleotides are TGCAGCGTTGAAATTGGTTATGGCTACACCTTC. Encoded protein: CSVEIGYGYTF. Variable domain in full (rest from reference TRBV29-1 and TRBJ1-2): SAVISQKPSRDICQRGTSLTIQCQVDSQVTMMFWYRQQPGQSLTLIATANQGSEATYESGFVIDKFPISRPNLTFSTLTVSNMSPEDSSIYLCSVEIGYGYTFGSGTRLTVV.

The CDR3, as DNA: TGTGCCAGCAGCCAACGGGGGACAGGCTACAATGAGCAGTTCTTC. Protein product: CASSQRGTGYNEQFF. The V and J genes are TRBV7-8 and TRBJ2-1, with TRBD1 matching 8 bases. CDR3 size: 15 residues. In germline, CDR1 is SGHVS, CDR2 FQNEAQ. V lost 5 bases to trimming and J lost 3 bases; unmatched junction nucleotides: 6.

The J gene is TRBJ1-1, the V gene TRBV5-6; D is uncertain. The germline V gene has CDR1 SGHDT and CDR2 YYEEEE. This CDR3 has 11 residues. Trimming left V 0 bases short and J 6 bases short, with 3 bases between. The CDR3 region has the DNA TGTGCCAGCAGCTTGGCGGCTGAAGCTTTCTTT. The encoded protein is CASSLAAEAFF.

J is TRBJ1-1 and V is TRBV6-6; TRBD1 is a possible D gene (5 bases). The CDR3 contains 13 residues. Germline-derived CDR1 and CDR2 are MNHNY and SVGAGI (reference sequence). The V gene lost 0 bases and the J gene lost 4 bases, with 6 bases spanning the gap. The DNA of the CDR3 is TGTGCCAGCAGTTACTCGAGGGGCACTGAAGCTTTCTTT. It yields the protein CASSYSRGTEAFF.

This clone occurred a few times. The chain is built from TRBV3-1 (or the pseudogene TRBV3-2) and TRBJ1-6; TRBD1 agrees at 8 bases. V was clipped by 4 bases and J by 10 bases; unmatched bases: 6. Germline V gene sequence: CDR1 LGHDT, CDR2 YNNKEL (reference sequence). The CDR3 has 14 residues. The CDR3 protein is CASSLSGDRSPLHF. The CDR3 region has the DNA TGTGCCAGCAGCCTGTCGGGGGACAGGTCACCCCTCCACTTT.

The V call is TRBV19, the J call TRBJ1-5; 8 positions agree with TRBD1. The CDR3 is 15 residues long. V was clipped by 10 bases and J by 6 bases; unmatched bases: 14. Germline V gene lookup returns CDR1 LNHDA and CDR2 SQIVND (reference sequence). The CDR3 sequence: CATQTPDRAGQPQHF. As DNA, the CDR3 is TGTGCCACTCAAACCCCGGACAGGGCTGGTCAGCCCCAGCATTTT.

This chain uses TRBV2 with TRBJ1-3, with 9 bases that match TRBD1. CDR1 SNHLY and CDR2 FYNNEI come from the germline V gene. The CDR3 sequence is 14 residues long. With V trimmed by 5 bases and J by 4 bases, 3 bases remained unmatched. CDR3 sequence: CASSPQGAGNTIYF. Here the CDR3 DNA reads TGTGCCAGCAGTCCACAGGGGGCGGGAAACACCATATATTTT.

V is TRBV4-1 and J is TRBJ1-5, with D tentatively TRBD1 (6 bases). Trimming cost V 4 bases and J 3 bases, with 10 bases left between them. This CDR3 region has 14 residues. Per the germline V gene, CDR1 is MGHRA and CDR2 is YSYEKL. This chain's CDR3 is CASSPGVLNQPQHF. The CDR3 nucleotides are TGCGCCAGCAGCCCAGGGGTACTCAATCAGCCCCAGCATTTT.

V usage is TRBV4-2 and J usage is TRBJ1-1; D not resolved. The CDR3 is 13 amino acids. Germline loops: CDR1 LGHNA, CDR2 YNFKEQ. V lost 4 bases and J 4 bases, leaving 10 bases between the germline ends. CDR3 amino acids: CASSPFMGTEAFF. The CDR3 coding sequence is TGTGCCAGCAGCCCATTCATGGGCACTGAAGCTTTCTTT.

The chain joins TRBV11-2 to TRBJ1-5; D gene ambiguous. Per the germline V gene, CDR1 is SGHAT and CDR2 is FQNNGV. The CDR3 is made up of 16 amino acids. V was clipped by 1 base and J by 0 bases, with 10 bases between them. This CDR3 reads CASSLATGYSNQPQHF. The CDR3 nucleotides are TGTGCCAGCAGCTTAGCGACCGGTTATAGCAATCAGCCCCAGCATTTT.

This chain joins TRBV28 and TRBJ1-6; the match to TRBD1 covers 9 bases. The germline gives CDR1 MDHEN, CDR2 SYDVKM. The CDR3 extends over 14 amino acids. V lost 7 bases, J lost 10 bases, and 8 bases stayed unmatched. The CDR3 DNA follows: TGTGCCAGCAAGGTGGGACAGGGAGTCTCACCCCTCCACTTT. Its protein product is CASKVGQGVSPLHF.

This chain connects TRBV5-1 to TRBJ2-7, with 10 bases matching TRBD1. The CDR3 loop spans 15 amino acids. CDR1 and CDR2 from the germline V gene are SGHRS and YFSETQ. Unmatched junction bases numbered 6, after V lost 4 bases and J lost 2 bases. CDR3: CASSPRQGAAYEQYF. The CDR3, as DNA: TGCGCCAGCAGCCCCCGACAGGGGGCAGCCTACGAGCAGTACTTC.

This clone was counted once. This sequence joins TRBV6-1 and TRBJ2-5; D ambiguous. Trimming stripped 5 bases from V and 5 bases from J, with 9 bases between. The CDR3 has 12 amino acids. Germline-derived CDR1 and CDR2 are MNHNS and SASEGT. The CDR3 nucleotides are TGTGCCAGCAGTCAGCCCCGGGAGACCCAGTACTTC. Protein sequence: CASSQPRETQYF.

The chain combines TRBV3-1 (or the pseudogene TRBV3-2) with TRBJ1-2; D is perhaps TRBD1 (6 bases). The CDR3 is 15 residues long. The germline V gene has CDR1 LGHDT and CDR2 YNNKEL (reference sequence). Trimming left V 3 bases short and J 4 bases short, with 15 bases between. The CDR3 loop reads CASSQRQARAYGYTF. CDR3 sequence (DNA): TGTGCCAGCAGCCAGAGACAGGCCCGAGCCTATGGCTACACCTTC.

V gene TRBV24-1 combines with J gene TRBJ2-1, with D maybe TRBD2 (5 bases). Trimming took 5 bases from V and 10 from J, leaving 11 bases between them. The CDR3 is made up of 12 amino acids. Germline values: CDR1 KGHDR, CDR2 SFDVKD. DNA for the CDR3: TGTGCCACCAGTGCAGCGGTCGGGGAGCAGTTCTTC. As protein: CATSAAVGEQFF.

The chain recombines TRBV2 with TRBJ2-7, with TRBD1 identical over 9 bases. This CDR3 comprises 14 residues. Germline CDR1 is SNHLY and CDR2 is FYNNEI. V trimming: 5 bases; J trimming: 3 bases; junction bases outside the gene matches: 5. CDR3 sequence reads: CASSLQGADYEQYF. DNA of the CDR3: TGTGCCAGCAGTCTACAGGGGGCGGACTACGAGCAGTACTTC.